These 17 T cell receptor beta chains came from one sample sequenced in a study of blood T cells in healthy people across ages. Next came a second PCR, run for 7 to 11 cycles, which used a sample-barcoded 5' primer along with a J-beta primer mix. From the 5' RACE reads, TCRdb called clonotypes with MiXCR, one entry per CDR3 protein. This sample has some 560,000 distinct CDR3 sequences, with about 26% found just once. This sample also belongs to another study, concerning T cells of mothers and their children.

Sequencing was done on a sample of blood. The source is a boy younger than 10 in good health.

The genes are TRBV13 and TRBJ2-7; D unresolved. Germline V gene data show CDR1 as PRHDT and CDR2 as FYEKMQ (reference sequence). V was pared by 5 bases and J by 0 bases, with 23 bases between. This CDR3 region has 18 residues. Here the CDR3 reads CASSAIGPVDVGSYEQYF. The CDR3 bases are TGTGCCAGCAGCGCAATTGGGCCGGTTGATGTAGGCTCCTACGAGCAGTACTTC.

This CDR3 is CASSLRGLAGGGELFF. DNA for the CDR3: TGTGCCAGCAGTTTGAGGGGGCTAGCGGGCGGCGGGGAGCTGTTTTTT. The chain carries TRBV7-2 and TRBJ2-2; weak D call: TRBD2 (8 bases). Trimming stripped 6 bases from V and 7 bases from J, with 21 bases between. Germline-derived CDR1 and CDR2 are SGHTA and FQGNSA. This CDR3 has 16 residues. Combining the CDR3 with reference TRBV7-2 and TRBJ2-2 gives the whole variable domain GAGVSQSPSNKVTEKGKDVELRCDPISGHTALYWYRQSLGQGLEFLIYFQGNSAPDKSGLPSDRFSAERTGGSVSTLTIQRTQQEDSAVYLCASSLRGLAGGGELFFGEGSRLTVL.

The chain combines TRBV6-5 with TRBJ1-5; 9 bases fit TRBD1. Germline CDR1 reads MNHEY; CDR2 reads SVGAGI. The CDR3 length is 15 residues. The V gene end was trimmed by 4 bases and the J gene end by 6 bases; junction bases not matched to a gene: 7. In nucleotides, the CDR3 is TGTGCCAGCAGTTGGGGACAGGGATTGGGTCAGCCCCAGCATTTT. It translates to CASSWGQGLGQPQHF.

The CDR3 region has the DNA TGTGCCAGCAGCTGGGAGACAGGGACCTACAATGAGCAGTTCTTC. Its translation: CASSWETGTYNEQFF. The chain combines TRBV7-8 with TRBJ2-1; TRBD1 aligns across 7 bases. The CDR3 runs to 15 residues. V shed 4 bases, J shed 2 bases, and the junction held 5 bases outside the gene matches. Germline V gene sequence: CDR1 SGHVS, CDR2 FQNEAQ.

V and J are TRBV4-3 and TRBJ2-2, with unresolved D. CDR3 size: 15 residues. Germline V gene sequence: CDR1 LGHNA, CDR2 YSLEER. Trimming stripped 1 base from V and 6 bases from J, with 12 bases between. The CDR3 loop is CASSQGRNTAGELFF. CDR3 nucleotide sequence: TGCGCCAGCAGCCAAGGCAGGAACACGGCCGGGGAGCTGTTTTTT.

This clonotype occurred a few times. V and J are TRBV5-1 and TRBJ2-5; D perhaps matches TRBD1 (7 bases). The J call is in doubt because the DNA end fits TRBJ2-1 better. Germline CDR1 is SGHRS and CDR2 is YFSETQ. The CDR3 totals 14 residues. The CDR3 loop is CASSFQGGYNEQFF. The CDR3 nucleotides read TGCGCCAGCAGCTTCCAGGGGGGCTACAATGAGCAGTTCTTC.

The chain links TRBV6-1 to TRBJ1-3; no definite D call. The CDR3 contains 11 residues. Trimming shortened V by 7 bases and J by 6 bases, and 7 bases separated the two germline ends. CDR1 is MNHNS, CDR2 SASEGT, per germline. The CDR3 DNA follows: TGTGCCAGCAAGGGTCCAAACACCATATATTTT. Protein: CASKGPNTIYF.

Notes on this clonotype: The junction and the germline gene differ at one end; a read error may be behind it. The V call is TRBV7-2, the J call TRBJ2-5; either TRBD1 or TRBD2 may supply D (5 bases each). CDR1 is SGHTA, CDR2 FQGNSA, per germline. CDR3 size: 14 residues. The CDR3 spells CASSWGPPGNEHFF. The CDR3 DNA follows: TGTGCCAGCAGCTGGGGACCCCCAGGGAATGAGCACTTCTTC.

This clonotype has a handful of counts. The CDR3 DNA is TGTGCCAGCAGCCACAGGGGGCGGAGGGAGCAGTACTTC. This codes for CASSHRGRREQYF. The rearrangement joins TRBV6-2 or TRBV6-3 to TRBJ2-7, with TRBD1 identical over 9 bases. The CDR3 consists of 13 residues. Germline-derived CDR1 and CDR2 are MNHEY and SVGEGT. Trimming removed 6 bases from V and 7 bases from J; junction bases left unmatched: 7.

V is TRBV20-1 and J is TRBJ2-4; 10 bases match TRBD2. The germline V gene encodes CDR1 DFQATT and CDR2 SNEGSKA (reference sequence). This CDR3 comprises 15 residues. V was pared by 3 bases and J by 2 bases, with 4 bases of the junction left unmatched. The CDR3, as DNA: TGCAGTGCTAGTGAGACTAGCGGGTCCAAAAACATTCAGTACTTC. It translates to CSASETSGSKNIQYF.

The chain carries TRBV5-5 and TRBJ1-6, with no clear D. Trimming took 0 bases from V and 8 from J, leaving 9 bases between them. CDR3 length: 14 residues. In germline, CDR1 is SGHKS, CDR2 YYEKEE (reference sequence). The CDR3 sequence: CASSLAQEYSPLHF. In DNA form, the CDR3 reads TGTGCCAGCAGCTTGGCGCAGGAATATTCACCCCTCCACTTT. Using reference TRBV5-5 and TRBJ1-6 for the parts outside the CDR3, the full variable domain is DAGVTQSPTHLIKTRGQQVTLRCSPISGHKSVSWYQQVLGQGPQFIFQYYEKEERGRGNFPDRFSARQFPNYSSELNVNALLLGDSALYLCASSLAQEYSPLHFGNGTRLTVT.

This clonotype was picked up a small number of times. This chain uses TRBV20-1 with TRBJ2-7; D is possibly TRBD2 (6 bases). V gave up 6 bases and J gave up 3 bases, with 9 bases separating them. CDR3 size: 11 residues. Per the germline V gene, CDR1 is DFQATT and CDR2 is SNEGSKA (reference sequence). CDR3 DNA: TGCAGTGCGTCAGCGGGCTACGAGCAGTACTTC. This sequence encodes CSASAGYEQYF.

This clonotype was recorded once. The chain combines TRBV10-2 with TRBJ2-2, with TRBD1 matching 8 bases. V trimming: 3 bases; J trimming: 3 bases; junction bases outside the gene matches: 9. The CDR3 is 17 residues long. The germline V gene encodes CDR1 WSHSY and CDR2 SAAADI. CDR3 nucleotides: TGCGCCAGCAGTGATTTAGCCAGGGGACAGGACACCGGGGAGCTGTTTTTT. Its translation is CASSDLARGQDTGELFF.

V usage is TRBV12-3 or TRBV12-4 and J usage is TRBJ1-4; possibly TRBD1 for D (5 bases). The CDR3 has 17 amino acids. Trimming cost V 7 bases and J 8 bases, with 26 bases left between them. This CDR3 reads CASTPSSGDGSGEKLFF. As DNA, the CDR3 is TGTGCCAGCACCCCATCGTCCGGGGACGGTTCGGGGGAAAAACTGTTTTTT.

The gene calls are TRBV10-3 and TRBJ2-7, with D uncertain. V gave up 2 bases and J gave up 2 bases, with 13 bases separating them. This CDR3 is built from 15 residues. Per the germline V gene, CDR1 is ENHRY and CDR2 is SYGVKD. The CDR3 loop is CAISERTGQTYEQYF. In nucleotides, the CDR3 is TGTGCCATCAGTGAGAGGACGGGCCAAACCTACGAGCAGTACTTC.

This sequence joins TRBV4-1 and TRBJ2-5; D unresolved. V was pared by 4 bases and J by 0 bases, with 18 bases between. Per the germline V gene, CDR1 is MGHRA and CDR2 is YSYEKL. The CDR3 loop spans 17 amino acids. CDR3 protein: CASSRLPVGSNQETQYF. DNA for the CDR3: TGCGCCAGCAGCCGGCTGCCCGTGGGCAGTAACCAAGAGACCCAGTACTTC.

This clonotype was picked up a small number of times. This chain links TRBV12-3 or TRBV12-4 with TRBJ1-2, with TRBD1 matching 9 bases. V was clipped by 3 bases and J by 3 bases; unmatched bases: 8. This CDR3 spans 16 amino acids. CDR3 protein: CASSFRDRVGYYGYTF. The CDR3 nucleotides read TGTGCCAGCAGTTTTCGGGACAGGGTGGGTTACTATGGCTACACCTTC.